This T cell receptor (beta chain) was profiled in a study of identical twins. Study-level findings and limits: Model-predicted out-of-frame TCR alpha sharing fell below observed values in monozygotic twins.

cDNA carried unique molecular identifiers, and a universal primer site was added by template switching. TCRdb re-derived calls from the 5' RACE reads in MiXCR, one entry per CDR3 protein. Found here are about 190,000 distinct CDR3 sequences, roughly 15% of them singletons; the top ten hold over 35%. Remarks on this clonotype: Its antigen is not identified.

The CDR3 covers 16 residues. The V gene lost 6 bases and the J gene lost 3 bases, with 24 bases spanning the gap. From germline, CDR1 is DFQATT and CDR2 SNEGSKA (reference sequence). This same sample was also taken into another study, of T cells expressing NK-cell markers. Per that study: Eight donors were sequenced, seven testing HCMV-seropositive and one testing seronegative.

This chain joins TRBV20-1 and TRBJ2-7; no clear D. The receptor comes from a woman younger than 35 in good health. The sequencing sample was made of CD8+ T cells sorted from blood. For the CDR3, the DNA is TGCAGTGCCGATATCGATGCTAGTAAGGGCTTCTACGAGCAGTACTTC. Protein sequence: CSADIDASKGFYEQYF.